This T cell receptor beta chain is from a study of Ad26.COV2.S vaccination and SARS-CoV-2 variants. The length of the CDR3 is 12 residues. Germline V gene data show CDR1 as SEHNR and CDR2 as FQNEAQ (reference sequence). Treatment denoted: about 20 received Ad26.COV2.S at low or high dose, single or two shots; roughly 5 received placebo; per-sample allocation not given. Collection of samples fell on day 63 after the first vaccine or placebo injection. Sequenced by immunoSEQ multiplex PCR; TCRdb stores in-frame clones only, minus some. The sample carries about 380,000 clones, about four fifths recorded once.

The V call is TRBV7-9, the J call TRBJ1-1, with D perhaps TRBD1 (5 bases). This TCR was sampled from a person aged 18-60 years who received the Ad26.COV2.S COVID-19 vaccine or a placebo. The source material was peripheral blood, sampled in a trial of Ad26.COV2.S vaccine versus placebo. The CDR3 protein is CALRGDSTEAFF. The CDR3 DNA reads as TGTGCACTACGGGGGGACTCCACTGAAGCTTTCTTT.